A single sample gave rise to the 4 T cell receptor beta chains below, sequenced in a study of regulatory T cells in long-lasting Graves disease. Both iRepertoire HTBI primers and Arm-PCR of CDR3 regions were used to build the TCR beta libraries. One entry per CDR3 protein, called by TCRdb with MiXCR from the multiplex PCR reads. The sample has about 420,000 distinct CDR3 sequences, 15% to 20% seen once. Stated time point: newly diagnosed GD, antithyroid drugs for less than 3 months. TCR sequences were obtained from RNA taken from PBMCs. The sample was also linked to a second study, of T cells in Graves' hyperthyroidism and ophthalmopathy.

The sample consisted of peripheral blood mononuclear cells (PBMCs), taken at new diagnosis, from a patient treated with antithyroid drugs. The source is a woman under 30 with Graves disease.

This clonotype was recorded many times. The chain combines TRBV28 with TRBJ1-6, with D perhaps TRBD1 (5 bases). Germline V gene lookup returns CDR1 MDHEN and CDR2 SYDVKM. With 8 bases removed from V and 7 bases from J, the gap between germline ends came to 12 bases. The CDR3 is made up of 13 amino acids. CDR3: CASSRERNSPLHF. CDR3 in DNA: TGTGCCAGCTCCAGGGAGCGGAATTCACCCCTCCACTTT.

On this clonotype itself: One end of the junction varies from germline; a read error may be responsible. The rearrangement joins TRBV12-3 or TRBV12-4 to TRBJ2-7; D is undetermined. The CDR3 spans 13 residues. Here the CDR3 reads CASSLESHYGQYF. CDR3 coding DNA: TGTGCCAGCAGTTTGGAGAGCCACTACGGGCAGTACTTC.

The chain uses TRBV4-1 and TRBJ1-1; 10 bases are a match to TRBD1. The CDR3 is 15 residues long. Germline values: CDR1 MGHRA, CDR2 YSYEKL. The ends lost 5 bases at V and 2 bases at J; junction bases unmatched: 5. The CDR3 here is CASSYGTGVNTEAFF. CDR3 coding DNA: TGCGCCAGCAGCTACGGGACAGGGGTAAACACTGAAGCTTTCTTT.

There are many counts of this clonotype. The V gene is TRBV7-2, the J gene TRBJ1-1; the D gene is possibly TRBD1 (6 bases). The V gene lost 2 bases and the J gene lost 4 bases, with 14 bases spanning the gap. CDR3 length equals 15 residues. CDR1 is SGHTA, CDR2 FQGNSA, per germline. The CDR3 reads CASSLQGQGGTEAFF. The CDR3 DNA sequence: TGTGCCAGCAGCTTACAGGGACAAGGAGGCACTGAAGCTTTCTTT. The variable domain in full, with the rest retrieved from reference TRBV7-2 and TRBJ1-1, is GAGVSQSPSNKVTEKGKDVELRCDPISGHTALYWYRQSLGQGLEFLIYFQGNSAPDKSGLPSDRFSAERTGGSVSTLTIQRTQQEDSAVYLCASSLQGQGGTEAFFGQGTRLTVV.